The 26 T cell receptor beta chains given below trace back to one sample, sequenced in a study of blood T cell repertoires in COVID-19 (dated by TCRdb to 2018 to 2020). To prepare the library, the immunoSEQ multiplex PCR assay was applied. Drawn from immuneACCESS, this table holds only the in-frame rearrangements with V and J called that TCRdb kept. Clones are partly lost; checked studies trace under half to an unresolved V gene and leave the rest unexplained. This sample lists 380,000 or so clones; roughly nine tenths were detected once. The ten biggest clones cover roughly 1.2% of the sample. The specimen sequenced was peripheral blood. These receptors were obtained from a man between 35 and 55 years old with acute or convalescent COVID-19.

V and J are TRBV2 and TRBJ2-5, with 8 nucleotides matching TRBD2. Germline loops: CDR1 SNHLY, CDR2 FYNNEI. J lost 1 base, V lost 0 bases, and 4 bases had no gene match. CDR3 length: 16 residues. The DNA for the CDR3 is TGTGCCAGCAGTGAAGCCCGGCGGGAGGTCCAAGAGACCCAGTACTTC. It is translated as CASSEARREVQETQYF. The whole variable domain, filled in from reference TRBV2 and TRBJ2-5, reads EPEVTQTPSHQVTQMGQEVILRCVPISNHLYFYWYRQILGQKVEFLVSFYNNEISEKSEIFDDQFSVERPDGSNFTLKIRSTKLEDSAMYFCASSEARREVQETQYFGPGTRLLVL.

The chain is built from TRBV2 and TRBJ1-5, with 8 bases aligning to TRBD1. The germline gives CDR1 SNHLY, CDR2 FYNNEI. The CDR3 runs to 12 residues. V dropped 6 bases and J dropped 8; count of bases not matched to a gene: 3. The CDR3 nucleotides read TGTGCCAGCAGCGACAGGGGTAAGCCCCAGCATTTT. It translates to CASSDRGKPQHF.

This chain joins TRBV10-3 and TRBJ1-6; 7 bases align to TRBD1. With 7 bases clipped from V and 8 bases from J, the junction kept 2 bases outside the gene matches. The CDR3 is 12 amino acids. Germline V gives CDR1 ENHRY, CDR2 SYGVKD. CDR3 loop: CAIKGADSPLHF. CDR3 nucleotide sequence: TGTGCCATCAAGGGGGCGGATTCACCCCTCCACTTT.

With respect to this clone: In the same sample, other DNA sequences code for this CDR3. The chain links TRBV27 to TRBJ1-6, with 9 positions matching TRBD1. After removal of 4 bases from V and 12 bases from J, the junction contained 4 bases not matched to a gene. The CDR3 contains 13 residues. In germline, CDR1 is MNHEY, CDR2 SMNVEV (reference sequence). The CDR3 nucleotides are TGTGCCAGCAGTTGGGACAGGGTCAAACCCCTCCACTTT. Residues: CASSWDRVKPLHF.

The chain employs TRBV6-5 and TRBJ1-6, with 7 nucleotides matching TRBD1. Losses at the gene ends were 8 bases for V and 7 bases for J; bases not matched to a gene: 5. Germline values: CDR1 MNHEY, CDR2 SVGAGI. The CDR3 extends over 13 amino acids. The chain's CDR3 is CASHRDSNSPLHF. CDR3 coding DNA: TGTGCCAGCCACCGGGACAGCAATTCACCCCTCCACTTT.

This clone has just a few counts. V is TRBV27 and J is TRBJ2-7; a weak D match, TRBD1 (5 bases). Trimming took 7 bases from V and 4 from J, leaving 23 bases between them. CDR1 is MNHEY, CDR2 SMNVEV, per germline (reference sequence). The CDR3 covers 16 residues. The CDR3: CASTEVGSGKTYEQYF. The DNA of the CDR3 is TGTGCCAGCACTGAAGTCGGGTCAGGGAAAACATACGAGCAGTACTTC.

V is TRBV27 and J is TRBJ2-7, with 8 bases fitting TRBD1. The CDR3 runs 17 residues. Looked up from germline, CDR1 is MNHEY and CDR2 is SMNVEV (reference sequence). Trimming took 1 base from V and 4 from J; bases not matched to a gene: 12. As DNA, the CDR3 is TGTGCCAGCAGTTTATTCCCCCCGGACAGGGTTAGATACGAGCAGTACTTC. Protein: CASSLFPPDRVRYEQYF.

The V and J genes are TRBV7-6 and TRBJ1-3, with D uncertain. V was pared by 2 bases and J by 2 bases, with 7 bases between. The CDR3 totals 14 residues. Germline loops: CDR1 SGHVS, CDR2 FNYEAQ. CDR3 amino acids: CASSLLGAGNTIYF. The CDR3 nucleotides read TGTGCCAGCAGCTTACTTGGAGCTGGAAACACCATATATTTT.

This chain links TRBV5-4 with TRBJ2-1; 8 bases match TRBD2. The CDR3 runs to 17 residues. Trimming took 3 bases from V and 0 from J; bases not matched to a gene: 8. Germline assignment: CDR1 SGHNT and CDR2 YYREEE (reference sequence). The CDR3 region has the DNA TGTGCCAGCAGCTCCCCCTTAGCGGGAACCTCCTACAATGAGCAGTTCTTC. The encoded protein is CASSSPLAGTSYNEQFF.

In its sample, this clone was seen once. V gene TRBV12-3 or TRBV12-4 combines with J gene TRBJ1-5; D call uncertain. V was pared by 3 bases and J by 5 bases, with 5 bases between. There are 12 residues in the CDR3. The CDR3 sequence is CASSFGDQPQHF. The CDR3 bases are TGTGCCAGCAGTTTCGGAGATCAGCCCCAGCATTTT.

J is TRBJ2-7 and V is TRBV5-1, with D possibly TRBD2 on 6 matching bases. Germline V gives CDR1 SGHRS, CDR2 YFSETQ. The ends were cut back, 2 bases at V and 5 bases at J, with 14 bases in the middle. This CDR3 contains 14 residues. CDR3 loop: CASSFRGFRDEQYF. The CDR3 DNA reads as TGCGCCAGCAGCTTTCGGGGGTTTCGGGACGAGCAGTACTTC.

This chain connects TRBV19 to TRBJ2-1; D remains unclear. V was shortened by 10 bases and J by 2 bases, with 12 bases between the two germline ends. Germline lookup yields CDR1 LNHDA and CDR2 SQIVND (reference sequence). This CDR3 contains 13 residues. For the CDR3, the DNA is TGTGCCACCCGTGAACAACCCTACAATGAGCAGTTCTTC. Translating it yields CATREQPYNEQFF.

This clone was detected once. V usage is TRBV6-2 or TRBV6-3 and J usage is TRBJ1-6; D not certain. Germline CDR1 reads MNHEY; CDR2 reads SVGEGT. There are 19 residues in the CDR3. V dropped 2 bases and J dropped 10 bases, with 27 bases sitting between them. This CDR3 reads CASSYPTPGLPARGSPLHF. The CDR3 bases are TGTGCCAGCAGTTACCCAACGCCTGGACTGCCGGCACGGGGATCACCCCTCCACTTT.

This clone came up a few times. The CDR3 here is CATSAVNTEAFF. As DNA, the CDR3 is TGTGCCACCTCGGCGGTAAACACTGAAGCTTTCTTT. The V call is TRBV9, the J call TRBJ1-1; D gene unclear. V was cut by 9 bases and J by 2 bases, with 11 bases left in between. Germline-derived CDR1 and CDR2 are SGDLS and YYNGEE. The CDR3 has 12 amino acids. The full variable domain, completed using reference TRBV9 and TRBJ1-1, is DSGVTQTPKHLITATGQRVTLRCSPRSGDLSVYWYQQSLDQGLQFLIQYYNGEERAKGNILERFSAQQFPDLHSELNLSSLELGDSALYFCATSAVNTEAFFGQGTRLTVV.

The table lists this clone with a count of one. The chain joins TRBV27 to TRBJ1-2; possibly TRBD1 for D (5 bases). CDR1 and CDR2 (germline): MNHEY, SMNVEV (reference sequence). Trimming took 7 bases from V and 4 from J, leaving 13 bases between them. This CDR3 is 13 amino acids long. DNA for the CDR3: TGTGCCAGCACCTCTGACAGAGCCTATGGCTACACCTTC. This translates into CASTSDRAYGYTF.

This clone occurred once. The chain employs TRBV5-6 and TRBJ2-7; 8 nucleotides line up with TRBD2. CDR1 is SGHDT and CDR2 is YYEEEE in the germline V gene. The CDR3 runs to 14 residues. With 10 bases clipped from V and 0 bases from J, the junction kept 9 bases outside the gene matches. The CDR3 here is CARRGRGGSYEQYF. As DNA, the CDR3 is TGTGCCCGGCGGGGTCGGGGGGGCTCCTACGAGCAGTACTTC.

The V gene is TRBV5-4, the J gene TRBJ2-2, with 10 nucleotides matching TRBD2. Per the germline V gene, CDR1 is SGHNT and CDR2 is YYREEE (reference sequence). With V trimmed by 4 bases and J by 6 bases, 9 bases remained unmatched. The CDR3 totals 16 residues. The CDR3: CASSSVAGGFPGELFF. The CDR3, as DNA: TGTGCCAGCAGCAGTGTAGCGGGAGGATTTCCCGGGGAGCTGTTTTTT.

The chain joins TRBV7-8 to TRBJ2-7, with 9 positions matching TRBD2. Trimming cost V 1 base and J 6 bases; bases outside gene matches: 4. Per the germline V gene, CDR1 is SGHVS and CDR2 is FQNEAQ. CDR3 length equals 14 residues. CDR3: CASSLELAGFEQYF. The CDR3 nucleotides read TGTGCCAGCAGCTTAGAACTAGCGGGTTTCGAGCAGTACTTC.

The chain recombines TRBV10-3 with TRBJ1-1; 9 nucleotides match TRBD1. CDR1 and CDR2 from the germline V gene are ENHRY and SYGVKD. The CDR3 runs to 15 residues. The junction had 6 bases not matched to a gene; V was cut back by 6 bases and J by 1 base. This chain's CDR3 is CAISRDREPNTEAFF. The CDR3 region has the DNA TGTGCCATCAGCCGGGACAGGGAACCGAACACTGAAGCTTTCTTT.

This chain connects TRBV11-3 to TRBJ2-1; 7 bases line up with TRBD2. Trimming took 2 bases from V and 8 from J; bases not matched to a gene: 6. Germline V lookup: CDR1 SGHNT, CDR2 YENEEA. This CDR3 spans 14 amino acids. In DNA, the CDR3 is TGTGCCAGCAGCTTACGTGCGGGAGTTCATGAGCAGTTCTTC. Encoded protein: CASSLRAGVHEQFF.

This clone has just one count. This chain joins TRBV27 and TRBJ1-5; D might be TRBD1 (6 bases). Germline V gene lookup returns CDR1 MNHEY and CDR2 SMNVEV (reference sequence). The CDR3 has 15 residues. The ends were cut back, 6 bases at V and 1 base at J, with 13 bases in the middle. The CDR3 here is CASSPQGISNQPQHF. The CDR3 DNA follows: TGTGCCAGCAGCCCACAGGGTATCAGCAATCAGCCCCAGCATTTT.

This chain connects TRBV6-2 or TRBV6-3 to TRBJ2-2; D is ambiguous. Germline V lookup: CDR1 MNHEY, CDR2 SVGEGT. The CDR3 runs to 15 residues. Trimming took 6 bases from V and 1 from J, leaving 12 bases between them. This chain's CDR3 is CASSPRSVNTGELFF. DNA for the CDR3: TGTGCCAGCAGCCCGAGGTCCGTGAACACCGGGGAGCTGTTTTTT.

The chain has TRBV24-1 and TRBJ1-4, with a weak D call TRBD1 (5 bases). V was pared by 4 bases and J by 7 bases, with 9 bases between. Germline CDR1 and CDR2: KGHDR and SFDVKD. CDR3 length: 13 amino acids. The CDR3 loop reads CATSDAGFEKLFF. The CDR3 bases are TGTGCCACCAGTGACGCAGGGTTTGAAAAACTGTTTTTT.

This rearrangement joins TRBV18 to TRBJ2-1; 11 bases are a match to TRBD2. In germline, CDR1 is KGHSH, CDR2 LQKENI. The CDR3 runs 15 residues. The junction had 6 bases not matched to a gene; V was cut back by 5 bases and J by 6 bases. CDR3 amino acids: CASSTGLAGGNEQFF. As DNA, the CDR3 is TGTGCCAGCTCAACGGGGCTAGCGGGAGGCAATGAGCAGTTCTTC.

J is TRBJ2-5 and V is TRBV3-1 (or the pseudogene TRBV3-2); the D gene is possibly TRBD1 (6 bases). The germline gives CDR1 LGHDT, CDR2 YNNKEL (reference sequence). CDR3 length: 16 amino acids. The ends were cut back, 1 base at V and 4 bases at J, with 16 bases in the middle. Here the CDR3 reads CASSQVPSFRGETQYF. The CDR3 region has the DNA TGTGCCAGCAGCCAAGTCCCGTCGTTCAGGGGAGAGACCCAGTACTTC.

The rearrangement joins TRBV9 to TRBJ1-1, with D possibly TRBD1 on 6 matching bases. The V end lost 2 bases, the J end lost 0 bases, and 17 bases lay between the germline ends. Germline CDR1 reads SGDLS; CDR2 reads YYNGEE. The CDR3 has 17 residues. The CDR3 here is CASSVPPPGQMNTEAFF. CDR3 coding DNA: TGTGCCAGCAGCGTCCCTCCCCCCGGACAGATGAACACTGAAGCTTTCTTT.